One T cell receptor (beta chain) is described in this entry. Its antigen is unidentified. PCR was performed using 60 Vbeta and 13 Jbeta primers. TCRdb keeps only in-frame clones here, not all; method: immunoSEQ multiplex PCR. This sample has some 200,000 clones, with roughly 74% found just once. This entry is derived from a study of cytomegalovirus exposure and HLA in healthy donors. The wider study: Findings of an earlier analysis included about 100 million unique TCR beta sequences from 170 million or so T cells.

General observations from the study: Specific recognition of CMV antigens was confirmed in vitro for a few chains (all CMV-associated). Researchers counted around 160 TCR beta chains as cytomegalovirus-associated.

The CDR3 spans 14 residues. V lost 6 bases and J 8 bases, leaving 19 bases between the germline ends. CDR1 and CDR2 from the germline V gene are KGHSH and LQKENI. The V and J genes are TRBV18 and TRBJ1-2; D is undetermined. This receptor was identified in a woman in her thirties in good health and CMV-seronegative. The sequenced sample consisted of PBMCs. CDR3 DNA: TGTGCCAGCTCCCAGAGGCGGGCCTATGAGGGCTACACCTTC. Protein sequence: CASSQRRAYEGYTF.